The entry that follows covers one T cell receptor beta chain sequence. Its cognate antigen is unknown. UMI-labeled 5' RACE TRB cDNA libraries were prepared from the cells. TCRdb reprocessed the 5' RACE reads and reports one entry per CDR3 protein, with no DNA. Its listing shows approximately 6,200 distinct CDR3 sequences. The data originate from a study of CXCR3-negative and CXCR3-positive naive CD8 T cells. The germline CDR1 and CDR2 sequences are LNHDA and SQIVND (reference sequence). The CDR3 is made up of 12 amino acids. Study-level results: For memory CD8+ cells diversity was much lower, but both naive subsets had comparably high diversity. Fresh PBMCs served for most assays, and CXCR3 expression fell partially after cryopreservation. More hydrophobic TRB CDR3s were found in CXCR3-positive naive cells than in CXCR3-negative naive cells.

Material: naive CXCR3+ CD8+ T cells from blood. Documented subset: CD45RO-CCR7+CD27+CD95- naive CD8+ T cells expressing CXCR3 (TNR3+). The chain couples TRBV19 to TRBJ2-3. The sequence came from a human donor in good health. Some clones in this sample may be carry-over from other donors' samples. CDR3 in amino acids: CATQVGTDTQYF. Using reference TRBV19 and TRBJ2-3 for the parts outside the CDR3, the full variable domain is DGGITQSPKYLFRKEGQNVTLSCEQNLNHDAMYWYRQDPGQGLRLIYYSQIVNDFQKGDIAEGYSVSREKKESFPLTVTSAQKNPTAFYLCATQVGTDTQYFGPGTRLTVL.